This is a list of T cell receptor beta chains from one sample in a study of tumor and adjacent non-tumor tissue in lung cancer. TCRdb reprocessed the multiplex PCR reads via MiXCR and lists one record per CDR3 protein. The table includes approximately 82,000 distinct CDR3 sequences, just over 75% detected once. Sequencing used distant non-tumor lung tissue. These receptors came from a man aged 70 or older with non-small cell lung cancer. CDR3s include the opening cysteine and the closing phenylalanine or tryptophan. D genes are given only for firm matches. Expanded clones are given a class, and other clones once, few, many or no size at all.

TGTGTCAGTAGTTACTCGATGAGAGCGTCCTATAATTCACCCCTCCACTTT,CVSSYSMRASYNSPLHF,TRBV6-5,NA,TRBJ1-6,NA
TGTGCCAGCTCCGTTGTCCGGGACAGGACCTACGAGCAGTACTTC,CASSVVRDRTYEQYF,TRBV5-6,TRBD1,TRBJ2-7,NA
TGTGCCAGCAGTTACCGGGACAAATACTACGAGCAGTACTTC,CASSYRDKYYEQYF,TRBV12-3/TRBV12-4,NA,TRBJ2-7,NA
TGTGACAGTAGTACCAACATCGGGGAGCTGTTTTTT,CDSSTNIGELFF,TRBV6-2/TRBV6-3,NA,TRBJ2-2,NA
TGCTCCAGCAGCCAAGACCTCGGGACAGGATGCTACACATTC,CSSSQDLGTGCYTF,TRBV4-3,TRBD1,TRBJ1-2,NA
TGCGCCAGCAGCCGAGATCTGGGCGGAGATGGTTACACCTTC,CASSRDLGGDGYTF,TRBV4-3,NA,TRBJ1-2,once
TGCGCCAGCAGCCAGGTTTCATTTTGGGTGGGATCAGTCACCAGGGAGCTGTTTTTT,CASSQVSFWVGSVTRELFF,TRBV4-1,NA,TRBJ2-2,once
TGTGCCAGCAGCCAAGTATCGTCGGGGGTAGCTAATGGAAAACTGTTTTTT,CASSQVSSGVANGKLFF,TRBV4-2,NA,TRBJ1-4,NA
TGTGCCAGCAGCCAGAGGGTCAACACTGAAGCTTTCTTT,CASSQRVNTEAFF,TRBV7-9,NA,TRBJ1-1,many
TGTGCCAGCAGCTTTGGGACAGGGTTCTACAATGAGCAGTTCTTC,CASSFGTGFYNEQFF,TRBV7-8,TRBD1,TRBJ2-1,many
TGTGCCGGCAGCTCAGACACCAGGGAGCTGTTATTT,CAGSSDTRELLF,TRBV5-4,NA,TRBJ2-2,NA
TGTGCCAGCAGCCTAGATCAGGGGGCATCCTACGAGCAGTACTTC,CASSLDQGASYEQYF,TRBV11-2,TRBD1,TRBJ2-7,NA
TGTGCCAGCAGCTTAGCGCTGGCAGGGGGCGTGGGGGGAAACTATGGCTACACCTTC,CASSLALAGGVGGNYGYTF,TRBV7-8,TRBD1,TRBJ1-2,NA
TGTGGCAGCATCGGTAACTCCCTGTGTGAGCAGTTCTTC,CGSIGNSLCEQFF,TRBV6-1,NA,TRBJ2-1,few
TGCGCGGCGGGAGACCGCATGAACACTGAAGCTTTCTTT,CAAGDRMNTEAFF,TRBV20-1,NA,TRBJ1-1,NA
TGTGTCTGCACCCCGGGGCCCCAAGAGGGTCAGCCCCAGCATTTT,CVCTPGPQEGQPQHF,TRBV6-2/TRBV6-3,NA,TRBJ1-5,NA